The next 5 T cell receptor beta chains were all read from a single sample in a study of a mutant IDH1 vaccine in newly diagnosed glioma. These receptors are not linked to any known antigen. Clones were read by immunoSEQ multiplex PCR, and TCRdb kept only the in-frame ones, dropping some. This sample has approximately 60,000 clones, with under 85% found just once. Time point denoted: week 47, end of study. The vaccine gave 300 ug of a 20-mer mutant IDH1 peptide subcutaneously per dose. The material was PBMCs, obtained from a glioma patient whose treatment included an IDH1 peptide vaccine. Receptors were obtained from a man in his thirties or forties with glioma.

The chain is built from TRBV5-5 and TRBJ2-5, with D possibly being TRBD1 (6 bases). Germline V gives CDR1 SGHKS, CDR2 YYEKEE (reference sequence). Trimming cost V 3 bases and J 11 bases, with 11 bases left between them. The CDR3 runs to 11 residues. The CDR3 region has the DNA TGTGCCAGCAGCTACCGGGACAAACAGTACTTC. Residues: CASSYRDKQYF. The variable domain in full, with the rest retrieved from reference TRBV5-5 and TRBJ2-5, is DAGVTQSPTHLIKTRGQQVTLRCSPISGHKSVSWYQQVLGQGPQFIFQYYEKEERGRGNFPDRFSARQFPNYSSELNVNALLLGDSALYLCASSYRDKQYFGPGTRLLVL.

The V and J genes are TRBV6-1 and TRBJ1-4, with TRBD1 matching 7 bases. In germline, CDR1 is MNHNS, CDR2 SASEGT. This CDR3 has 15 residues. The junction had 7 bases not matched to a gene; V was cut back by 6 bases and J by 3 bases. CDR3 DNA: TGTGCCAGCAGAAAGACAGGGAGTGCTAATGAAAAACTGTTTTTT. Translated: CASRKTGSANEKLFF.

The chain links TRBV15 to TRBJ1-4; D ambiguous. Germline loops: CDR1 LNHNV, CDR2 YYDKDF (reference sequence). The CDR3 consists of 16 residues. V was pared by 5 bases and J by 0 bases, with 13 bases between. The CDR3 coding sequence is TGTGCCACCAGCCGCGGCCGCACTGCAACTAATGAAAAACTGTTTTTT. Amino acids: CATSRGRTATNEKLFF.

The gene calls are TRBV14 and TRBJ1-6, with 8 nucleotides matching TRBD1. This CDR3 has 15 amino acids. Germline V gene sequence: CDR1 SGHDN, CDR2 FVKESK. Trimming cost V 2 bases and J 6 bases; bases outside gene matches: 3. CDR3 in amino acids: CASSQRTGINSPLHF. The CDR3 nucleotides are TGTGCCAGCAGCCAAAGGACAGGGATTAATTCACCCCTCCACTTT.

This clone came up a few times. The chain links TRBV7-6 to TRBJ2-1; 7 bases fit TRBD2. Unmatched junction bases numbered 3, after V lost 5 bases and J lost 8 bases. CDR3 size: 12 residues. In germline, CDR1 is SGHVS, CDR2 FNYEAQ. CDR3 DNA sequence: TGTGCCAGCAGCCCTAGCGGTCATGAGCAGTTCTTC. Its translation: CASSPSGHEQFF.